This is a list of T cell receptor beta chains from one sample in a study of blood T cell repertoires in COVID-19. TCRdb's copy holds only in-frame clones and misses some; the assay was immunoSEQ multiplex PCR. Of some 97,000 clones listed, over 75% were seen once; the top ten hold about 1.8%. The sequencing input was peripheral blood. Receptors originate from a man aged 55 to 70 with acute or convalescent COVID-19. Both conserved end residues are part of each CDR3.

cdr3_aa j_call v_call
CASSPGGRAAGELFF TRBJ2-2 TRBV5-8
CASSSLTSPHEQFF TRBJ2-1 TRBV5-6
CASSYSTGGNYGYTF TRBJ1-2 TRBV6-5
CSVGRLRGQGRNYGYTF TRBJ1-2 TRBV29-1
CASSYWDRGRTGELFF TRBJ2-2 TRBV6-2/TRBV6-3
CASRRGTGTNYGYTF TRBJ1-2 TRBV6-5
CASSPGVADYNEQFF TRBJ2-1 TRBV7-6
CASSEFFQGGNTIYF TRBJ1-3 TRBV6-1
CASSSLPGQANSPLHF TRBJ1-6 TRBV6-6
CASSLVGDSYNEQFF TRBJ2-1 TRBV5-1
CASSQSEPGQGFSPLHF TRBJ1-6 TRBV16
CASSEGATGNTIYF TRBJ1-3 TRBV9
CASSSTGALGTEAFF TRBJ1-1 TRBV7-9
CASSRTSGLRYEQYF TRBJ2-7 TRBV14
CASSVDSANYGYTF TRBJ1-2 TRBV7-9
CASSIGTATEAFF TRBJ1-1 TRBV19
CAIRGQGERTEAFF TRBJ1-1 TRBV10-3
CASSQEQGQPQHF TRBJ1-5 TRBV3-1/TRBV3-2
CASTHPGGRLSGYTF TRBJ1-2 TRBV19
CASSRRDSYYEQYF TRBJ2-7 TRBV19
CASSEQGGINEKLFF TRBJ1-4 TRBV25-1
CASSLDFLGQGNYGYTF TRBJ1-2 TRBV5-4
CASSSTGASNQPQHF TRBJ1-5 TRBV6-2/TRBV6-3
CASSMGSGQGRMGNQPQHF TRBJ1-5 TRBV19
CASSLAGAQIYEQYF TRBJ2-7 TRBV28
CASSTYWTGVENTEAFF TRBJ1-1 TRBV19
CASSLDGAPGELFF TRBJ2-2 TRBV5-5
CASSPQGRGYYSPLHF TRBJ1-6 TRBV19
CASSQYTNPGELFF TRBJ2-2 TRBV14
CASSIGAGGPGEQFF TRBJ2-1 TRBV19
CASSLRPGGGYTF TRBJ1-2 TRBV12-3/TRBV12-4
CASSPDRLATEAFF TRBJ1-1 TRBV18